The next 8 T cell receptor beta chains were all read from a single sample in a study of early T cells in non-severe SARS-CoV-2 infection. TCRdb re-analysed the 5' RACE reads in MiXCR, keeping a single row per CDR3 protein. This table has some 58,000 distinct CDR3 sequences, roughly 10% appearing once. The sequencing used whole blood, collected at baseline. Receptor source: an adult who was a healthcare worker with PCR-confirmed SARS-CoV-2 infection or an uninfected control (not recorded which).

CDR3 sequence reads: CASSLYGFDNEQFF. CDR3 nucleotide sequence: TGTGCCAGCAGCTTGTACGGGTTCGACAATGAGCAGTTCTTC. The J gene is TRBJ2-1, the V gene TRBV5-5; D uncertain. Germline lookup yields CDR1 SGHKS and CDR2 YYEKEE (reference sequence). Trimming stripped 1 base from V and 5 bases from J, with 10 bases between. The CDR3 totals 14 residues.

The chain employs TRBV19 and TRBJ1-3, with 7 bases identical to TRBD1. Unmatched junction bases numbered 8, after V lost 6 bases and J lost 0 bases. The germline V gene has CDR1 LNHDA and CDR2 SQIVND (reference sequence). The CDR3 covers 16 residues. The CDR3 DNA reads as TGTGCCAGTAGCAAACAGGGGTCCTTCTCTGGAAACACCATATATTTT. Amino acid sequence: CASSKQGSFSGNTIYF.

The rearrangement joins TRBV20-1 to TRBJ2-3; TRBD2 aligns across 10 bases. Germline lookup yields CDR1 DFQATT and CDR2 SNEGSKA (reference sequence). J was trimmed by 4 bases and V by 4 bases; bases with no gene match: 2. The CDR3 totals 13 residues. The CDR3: CSAKAGGADTQYF. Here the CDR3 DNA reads TGCAGTGCTAAAGCGGGGGGGGCAGATACGCAGTATTTT.

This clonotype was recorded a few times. CDR3 DNA: TGTGCCAGCAGCCAAAGCCCCGTACTAGCGGGTCACAATGAGCAGTTCTTC. It translates to CASSQSPVLAGHNEQFF. The chain carries TRBV14 and TRBJ2-1; 9 nucleotides match TRBD2. The CDR3 is 17 residues long. The junction had 10 bases not matched to a gene; V was cut back by 2 bases and J by 5 bases. In germline, CDR1 is SGHDN, CDR2 FVKESK.

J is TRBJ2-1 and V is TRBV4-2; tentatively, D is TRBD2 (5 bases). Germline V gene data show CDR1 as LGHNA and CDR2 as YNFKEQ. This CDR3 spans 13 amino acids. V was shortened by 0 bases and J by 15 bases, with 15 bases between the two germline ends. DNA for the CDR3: TGTGCCAGCAGCCAAGATCTAAAGAGGGCCATGTTCTTC. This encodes CASSQDLKRAMFF.

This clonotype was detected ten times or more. Written as DNA, the CDR3 is TGTGCCAGCAGCAAAGTGAGGGGCTCTGGGGCCAACGTCCTGACTTTC. Translating it yields CASSKVRGSGANVLTF. The chain has TRBV21-1 and TRBJ2-6; the D call TRBD2 from the table was never checked on the DNA. TRBV21-1 constitutes a pseudogene. The CDR3 runs 16 residues.

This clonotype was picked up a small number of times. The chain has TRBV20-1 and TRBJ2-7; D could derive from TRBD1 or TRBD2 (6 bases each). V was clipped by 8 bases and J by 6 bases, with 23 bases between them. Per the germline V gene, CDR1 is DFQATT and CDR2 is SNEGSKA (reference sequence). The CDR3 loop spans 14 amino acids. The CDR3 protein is CSSTGGLGKGEQYF. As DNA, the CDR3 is TGCAGTTCCACCGGGGGCCTGGGGAAAGGCGAGCAGTACTTC.

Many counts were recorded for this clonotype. The CDR3 DNA is TGTGCCAGCAGTTTGGAGGGTAACTACGAGCAGTACTTC. It yields the protein CASSLEGNYEQYF. The gene calls are TRBV27 and TRBJ2-7; TRBD2 is a possible D gene (6 bases). CDR1 is MNHEY, CDR2 SMNVEV, per germline (reference sequence). V was clipped by 3 bases and J by 3 bases, with 9 bases between them. CDR3 length: 13 residues.